Presented here are 5 T cell receptor beta chains from one specimen sequenced in a study of blood T cell repertoires in COVID-19. Clones were sequenced by immunoSEQ multiplex PCR, and TCRdb holds only the in-frame ones, with some missing. Here the sample spans about 74,000 clones, approximately 84% being singletons. Sequencing was performed on peripheral blood. These TCRs come from a man aged 65 to 79 with acute or convalescent COVID-19.

The J gene is TRBJ2-1, the V gene TRBV9, with 14 bases matching TRBD2. Per germline, CDR1 SGDLS and CDR2 YYNGEE. The CDR3 has 15 amino acids. After removal of 3 bases from V and 6 bases from J, the junction contained 2 bases not matched to a gene. CDR3 loop: CASSGGTSGSNEQFF. The CDR3 DNA is TGTGCCAGCAGCGGAGGGACTAGCGGGAGCAATGAGCAGTTCTTC.

The chain couples TRBV6-5 to TRBJ1-5; TRBD1 matches at 7 bases. Unmatched junction bases numbered 5, after V lost 5 bases and J lost 4 bases. Germline V gene data show CDR1 as MNHEY and CDR2 as SVGAGI. The CDR3 runs to 14 residues. The CDR3 nucleotides read TGTGCCAGCAGTACGGGACAGAAAAATCAGCCCCAGCATTTT. This encodes CASSTGQKNQPQHF.

This clone was recorded only once. The chain combines TRBV24-1 with TRBJ2-1; 11 nucleotides match TRBD1. The length of the CDR3 is 15 residues. The V segment lost 7 bases and the J segment 5 bases; nucleotides outside the gene matches: 6. Germline CDR1 and CDR2: KGHDR and SFDVKD. The CDR3, as DNA: TGTGCCACCAGCACAACGGGACAGGGGGACAATGAGCAGTTCTTC. Translation gives CATSTTGQGDNEQFF.

The rearrangement links TRBV7-2 to TRBJ2-3; D perhaps matches TRBD2 (6 bases). The V end was cut by 5 bases, the J end by 1 base, with 13 bases between. Germline CDR1 is SGHTA and CDR2 is FQGNSA. The CDR3 is 15 residues long. The DNA of the CDR3 is TGTGCCAGCAGCCAGACTAGTTTCCGCACAGATACGCAGTATTTT. Amino acid sequence: CASSQTSFRTDTQYF.

The chain employs TRBV19 and TRBJ1-4; TRBD1 aligns across 7 bases. Losses at the gene ends were 6 bases for V and 7 bases for J; bases not matched to a gene: 5. Germline V CDR1 and CDR2: LNHDA, SQIVND (reference sequence). The CDR3 totals 13 residues. The CDR3 DNA reads TGTGCCAGTAGAGACAGGGTTTCTGAAAAACTGTTTTTT. Protein product: CASRDRVSEKLFF.